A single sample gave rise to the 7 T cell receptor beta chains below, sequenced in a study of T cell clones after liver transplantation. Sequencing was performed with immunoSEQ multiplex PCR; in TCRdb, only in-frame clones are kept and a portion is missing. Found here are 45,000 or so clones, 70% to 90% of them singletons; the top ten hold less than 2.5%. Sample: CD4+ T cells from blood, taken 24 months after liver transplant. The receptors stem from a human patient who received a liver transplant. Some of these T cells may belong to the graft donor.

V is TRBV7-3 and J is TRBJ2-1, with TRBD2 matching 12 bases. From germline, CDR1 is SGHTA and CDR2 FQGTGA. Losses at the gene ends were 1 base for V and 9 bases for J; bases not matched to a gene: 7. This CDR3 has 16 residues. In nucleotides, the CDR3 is TGTGCCAGCAGCTTAAGCCTAGCGGGAGGGATGGGTGAGCAGTTCTTC. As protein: CASSLSLAGGMGEQFF.

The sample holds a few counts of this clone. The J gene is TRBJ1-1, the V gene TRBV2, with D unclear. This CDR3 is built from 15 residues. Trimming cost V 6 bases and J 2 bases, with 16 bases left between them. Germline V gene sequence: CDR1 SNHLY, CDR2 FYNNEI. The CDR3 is CASSSHGLGNTEAFF. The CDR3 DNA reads TGTGCCAGCAGCTCCCACGGGCTGGGTAACACTGAAGCTTTCTTT.

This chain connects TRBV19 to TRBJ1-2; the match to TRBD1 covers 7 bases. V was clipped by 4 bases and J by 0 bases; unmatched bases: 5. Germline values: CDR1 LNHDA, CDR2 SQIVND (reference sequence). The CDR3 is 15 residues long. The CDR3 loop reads CASSKWDSPNYGYTF. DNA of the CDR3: TGTGCCAGTAGTAAATGGGACAGCCCTAACTATGGCTACACCTTC. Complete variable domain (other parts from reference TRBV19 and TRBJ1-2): DGGITQSPKYLFRKEGQNVTLSCEQNLNHDAMYWYRQDPGQGLRLIYYSQIVNDFQKGDIAEGYSVSREKKESFPLTVTSAQKNPTAFYLCASSKWDSPNYGYTFGSGTRLTVV.

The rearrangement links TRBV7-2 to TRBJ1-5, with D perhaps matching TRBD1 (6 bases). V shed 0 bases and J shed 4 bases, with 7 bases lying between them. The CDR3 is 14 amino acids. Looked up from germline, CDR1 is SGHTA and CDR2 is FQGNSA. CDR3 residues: CASSLAGGNQPQHF. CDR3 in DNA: TGTGCCAGCAGCTTAGCAGGGGGGAATCAGCCCCAGCATTTT. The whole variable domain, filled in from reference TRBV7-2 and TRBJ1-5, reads GAGVSQSPSNKVTEKGKDVELRCDPISGHTALYWYRQSLGQGLEFLIYFQGNSAPDKSGLPSDRFSAERTGGSVSTLTIQRTQQEDSAVYLCASSLAGGNQPQHFGDGTRLSIL.

Written as DNA, the CDR3 is TGTGCCAGCGCTGAGGTGGGGGGGACTGAAGCTTTCTTT. This translates into CASAEVGGTEAFF. The chain joins TRBV6-5 to TRBJ1-1; a weak D match, TRBD1 (5 bases). The CDR3 loop spans 13 amino acids. The germline V and J ends were trimmed by 8 bases and 5 bases, with 15 bases remaining between them. Germline CDR1 reads MNHEY; CDR2 reads SVGAGI.

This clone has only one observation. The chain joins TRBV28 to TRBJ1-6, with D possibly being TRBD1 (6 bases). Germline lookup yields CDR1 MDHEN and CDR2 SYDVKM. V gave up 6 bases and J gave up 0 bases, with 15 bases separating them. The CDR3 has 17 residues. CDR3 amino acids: CASSLAGVSSYNSPLHF. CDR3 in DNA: TGTGCCAGCAGCCTAGCAGGGGTCAGCTCCTATAATTCACCCCTCCACTTT.

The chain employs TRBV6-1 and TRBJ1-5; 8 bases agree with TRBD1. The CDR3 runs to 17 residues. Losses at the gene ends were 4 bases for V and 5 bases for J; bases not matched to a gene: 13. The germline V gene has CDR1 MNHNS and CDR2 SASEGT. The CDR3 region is CASSGIGRQGRDQPQHF. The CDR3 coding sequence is TGTGCCAGCAGTGGGATTGGTAGACAGGGGAGGGATCAGCCCCAGCATTTT.